Presented here are 31 T cell receptor beta chains from one specimen sequenced in a study of blood T cell repertoires in COVID-19. Assay used: immunoSEQ multiplex PCR; TCRdb lists only in-frame clones, some missing. The sample lists around 280,000 clones, approximately 91% seen once, with approximately 1.5% in the top ten. The sample consisted of PBMCs or T cells enriched from blood (not recorded which). The receptors here all came from a woman aged 40-49 years who had recovered from COVID-19.

This chain connects TRBV20-1 to TRBJ1-2, with D tentatively TRBD1 (6 bases). Germline CDR1 and CDR2: DFQATT and SNEGSKA (reference sequence). This CDR3 is built from 11 residues. The V end was cut by 4 bases, the J end by 8 bases, with 11 bases between. This chain's CDR3 is CSATQGSGYTF. The CDR3 region has the DNA TGCAGTGCTACCCAGGGGTCCGGCTACACCTTC.

The table lists this clone with a few counts. The chain is built from TRBV4-1 and TRBJ2-7; the match to TRBD2 covers 9 bases. The ends lost 4 bases at V and 4 bases at J; junction bases unmatched: 2. This CDR3 has 13 residues. The germline V gene has CDR1 MGHRA and CDR2 YSYEKL. CDR3 residues: CASSLTSGYEQYF. The CDR3 DNA is TGCGCCAGCAGCCTGACTAGCGGATACGAGCAGTACTTC.

This chain uses TRBV2 with TRBJ1-1; 7 bases agree with TRBD1. CDR1 is SNHLY, CDR2 FYNNEI, per germline. With 6 bases clipped from V and 1 base from J, the junction kept 14 bases outside the gene matches. The CDR3 has 17 residues. This CDR3 is CASRLTTGTAPNTEAFF. CDR3 coding DNA: TGTGCCAGCAGACTGACCACCGGGACAGCGCCGAACACTGAAGCTTTCTTT.

CDR3 sequence reads: CASSLVAGDTGELFF. The CDR3 DNA follows: TGTGCCAGCAGCTTAGTCGCAGGGGACACCGGGGAGCTGTTTTTT. The chain uses TRBV7-2 and TRBJ2-2; tentatively, D is TRBD1 (6 bases). The CDR3 is 15 amino acids. V was trimmed by 1 base and J by 3 bases, leaving 9 bases between them. From germline, CDR1 is SGHTA and CDR2 FQGNSA.

V and J are TRBV7-2 and TRBJ2-7; a possible D gene is TRBD1 (6 bases). V gave up 3 bases and J gave up 5 bases, with 20 bases separating them. The CDR3 has 16 amino acids. CDR1 SGHTA and CDR2 FQGNSA come from the germline V gene. The DNA for the CDR3 is TGTGCCAGCAGCTTGATAAACAGGGAATTCAGCGACGAGCAGTACTTC. Protein: CASSLINREFSDEQYF.

The J gene is TRBJ2-7, the V gene TRBV4-3; D ambiguous. This CDR3 has 13 residues. The germline V gene encodes CDR1 LGHNA and CDR2 YSLEER. V dropped 0 bases and J dropped 6 bases, with 9 bases sitting between them. This CDR3 is CASSQEIGREQYF. The DNA of the CDR3 is TGCGCCAGCAGCCAAGAAATTGGGCGCGAGCAGTACTTC.

The chain joins TRBV5-4 to TRBJ2-2; 15 positions agree with TRBD2. The CDR3 has 18 residues. V shed 4 bases and J 0 bases; nucleotides not matched to a gene: 4. Germline V CDR1 and CDR2: SGHNT, YYREEE (reference sequence). DNA of the CDR3: TGTGCCAGCAGCCATGGACTAGCGGGGGGGACGAACACCGGGGAGCTGTTTTTT. It encodes CASSHGLAGGTNTGELFF.

This clone has more than one count but fewer than ten. The chain couples TRBV24-1 to TRBJ2-5; TRBD2 matches 9 bases. Per germline, CDR1 KGHDR and CDR2 SFDVKD. Unmatched junction bases numbered 4, after V lost 4 bases and J lost 2 bases. The CDR3 is 15 residues long. CDR3 residues: CATSDPSGTQETQYF. The CDR3 bases are TGTGCCACCAGTGACCCTAGCGGGACACAAGAGACCCAGTACTTC.

This chain uses TRBV7-3 with TRBJ2-7, with 8 bases that match TRBD1. The J segment lost 6 bases and the V segment lost 3 bases, leaving 4 bases of the junction unmatched. Germline-derived CDR1 and CDR2 are SGHTA and FQGTGA. CDR3 size: 13 residues. CDR3 amino acids: CASSLGQAGEQYF. The CDR3 DNA sequence: TGTGCCAGCAGCTTGGGACAGGCGGGCGAGCAGTACTTC.

CDR3 residues: CASSLVGVAGPPYNEQFF. The CDR3 nucleotides are TGTGCCAGCAGCTTGGTGGGGGTGGCGGGACCACCGTACAATGAGCAGTTCTTC. V is TRBV5-6 and J is TRBJ2-1; D may be TRBD2 (6 bases). The CDR3 is made up of 18 amino acids. Germline V CDR1 and CDR2: SGHDT, YYEEEE. Trimming removed 0 bases at V and 4 bases at J, with 20 bases between.

This chain uses TRBV10-3 with TRBJ1-3, with D unresolved. Germline assignment: CDR1 ENHRY and CDR2 SYGVKD. V was cut by 9 bases and J by 0 bases, with 9 bases left in between. The CDR3 runs 13 residues. This CDR3 reads CAIQEYSGNTIYF. CDR3 DNA: TGTGCCATTCAGGAATACTCTGGAAACACCATATATTTT.

This clone has more than one count but fewer than ten. This chain connects TRBV6-4 to TRBJ2-3; 7 nucleotides match TRBD2. CDR1 and CDR2 (germline): MRHNA, SNTAGT. The J segment lost 0 bases and the V segment lost 5 bases, leaving 8 bases of the junction unmatched. This CDR3 comprises 16 residues. CDR3: CASSNASGVSTDTQYF. CDR3 DNA: TGTGCCAGCAGTAATGCTAGCGGTGTTAGCACAGATACGCAGTATTTT.

This clone has only one observation. This chain connects TRBV14 to TRBJ2-7; D is possibly TRBD2 (6 bases). This CDR3 region has 13 residues. CDR1 SGHDN and CDR2 FVKESK come from the germline V gene. The V and J ends lost 1 base and 9 bases respectively, with 13 bases between them. CDR3 region: CASSQVFRGRQYF. The CDR3, as DNA: TGTGCCAGCAGCCAAGTCTTTCGGGGGAGGCAGTACTTC.

The chain carries TRBV4-1 and TRBJ1-1, with unresolved D. This CDR3 comprises 13 residues. CDR1 is MGHRA and CDR2 is YSYEKL in the germline V gene. V was cut by 0 bases and J by 4 bases, with 6 bases left in between. The CDR3 nucleotides are TGCGCCAGCAGCCAAGATCATTCCACTGAAGCTTTCTTT. This sequence encodes CASSQDHSTEAFF.

The rearrangement uses TRBV2 and TRBJ1-1; D call uncertain. CDR1 and CDR2 from the germline V gene are SNHLY and FYNNEI. The V and J ends lost 5 bases and 5 bases respectively, with 9 bases between them. The CDR3 has 12 amino acids. The CDR3 here is CASSLGPTEAFF. The DNA for the CDR3 is TGTGCCAGCAGTTTGGGCCCAACTGAAGCTTTCTTT. Complete variable domain (other parts from reference TRBV2 and TRBJ1-1): EPEVTQTPSHQVTQMGQEVILRCVPISNHLYFYWYRQILGQKVEFLVSFYNNEISEKSEIFDDQFSVERPDGSNFTLKIRSTKLEDSAMYFCASSLGPTEAFFGQGTRLTVV.

This clone was counted a single time. This chain uses TRBV19 with TRBJ2-6; D remains unclear. CDR3 size: 13 residues. V lost 6 bases, J lost 5 bases, and 8 bases lay in between. The germline V gene has CDR1 LNHDA and CDR2 SQIVND (reference sequence). CDR3 sequence: CASRTLRANVLTF. In DNA, the CDR3 is TGTGCCAGTAGGACTCTTAGGGCCAACGTCCTGACTTTC.

The chain uses TRBV7-3 and TRBJ2-2; TRBD2 agrees at 9 bases. The CDR3 is 16 residues long. Trimming at V came to 2 bases and at J to 5 bases, leaving 6 bases not matched to a gene. Germline CDR1 is SGHTA and CDR2 is FQGTGA. The CDR3, as DNA: TGTGCCAGCAGCTTACCGGCGGGAGGGGGTACCGGGGAGCTGTTTTTT. Protein: CASSLPAGGGTGELFF.

The chain employs TRBV5-5 and TRBJ2-7; 7 nucleotides agree with TRBD1. Germline V gives CDR1 SGHKS, CDR2 YYEKEE (reference sequence). Trimming at V came to 3 bases and at J to 1 base, leaving 4 bases not matched to a gene. The CDR3 spans 14 residues. CDR3 amino acids: CASSSPGQSYEQYF. The CDR3 DNA reads TGTGCCAGCAGCTCCCCGGGACAGTCCTACGAGCAGTACTTC.

J is TRBJ2-6 and V is TRBV27, with D possibly being TRBD1 (6 bases). Germline V gene sequence: CDR1 MNHEY, CDR2 SMNVEV (reference sequence). V gave up 5 bases and J gave up 0 bases, with 17 bases separating them. The CDR3 consists of 18 residues. This chain's CDR3 is CASSPRQVAASGANVLTF. The CDR3 region has the DNA TGTGCCAGCAGTCCCAGACAGGTTGCCGCCTCTGGGGCCAACGTCCTGACTTTC.

The CDR3 loop is CASSLSLNTEAFF. CDR3 in DNA: TGTGCCAGCAGCTTAAGCCTGAACACTGAAGCTTTCTTT. V and J are TRBV7-2 and TRBJ1-1, with D unclear. The CDR3 totals 13 residues. Trimming stripped 2 bases from V and 0 bases from J, with 4 bases between. Germline V gene data show CDR1 as SGHTA and CDR2 as FQGNSA.

This sequence joins TRBV5-1 and TRBJ2-6; D call uncertain. CDR1 and CDR2 from the germline V gene are SGHRS and YFSETQ. The germline V and J ends were trimmed by 1 base and 1 base, with 15 bases remaining between them. CDR3 length: 18 amino acids. CDR3 residues: CASSLYITDQSGANVLTF. CDR3 DNA: TGCGCCAGCAGCTTGTACATAACAGATCAATCTGGGGCCAACGTCCTGACTTTC. Filled out from reference TRBV5-1 and TRBJ2-6, the complete variable domain reads KAGVTQTPRYLIKTRGQQVTLSCSPISGHRSVSWYQQTPGQGLQFLFEYFSETQRNKGNFPGRFSGRQFSNSRSEMNVSTLELGDSALYLCASSLYITDQSGANVLTFGAGSRLTVL.

This clone was counted a single time. The rearrangement links TRBV6-5 to TRBJ1-1, with D uncertain. The V end was cut by 6 bases, the J end by 7 bases, with 9 bases between. There are 11 residues in the CDR3. Germline V gene lookup returns CDR1 MNHEY and CDR2 SVGAGI. DNA of the CDR3: TGTGCCAGCAGGTCAACAAATGAAGCTTTCTTT. Translating it yields CASRSTNEAFF.

V is TRBV7-3 and J is TRBJ2-7; TRBD1 matches at 9 bases. Germline values: CDR1 SGHTA, CDR2 FQGTGA. V lost 4 bases to trimming and J lost 5 bases; unmatched junction nucleotides: 9. This CDR3 has 15 residues. The CDR3 region has the DNA TGTGCCAGCAGCTCGCGACCGGGACAGGGTCACGAGCAGTACTTC. It encodes CASSSRPGQGHEQYF. The variable domain in full, completed from reference TRBV7-3 and TRBJ2-7, reads GAGVSQTPSNKVTEKGKYVELRCDPISGHTALYWYRQSLGQGPEFLIYFQGTGAADDSGLPNDRFFAVRPEGSVSTLKIQRTERGDSAVYLCASSSRPGQGHEQYFGPGTRLTVT.

In this sample, this clone turned up once. The chain links TRBV13 to TRBJ2-7; the match to TRBD2 covers 13 bases. The germline V gene encodes CDR1 PRHDT and CDR2 FYEKMQ (reference sequence). The CDR3 has 14 amino acids. The V segment lost 3 bases and the J segment 5 bases; nucleotides outside the gene matches: 1. The CDR3, as DNA: TGTGCCAGCAGCTTCGGACTAGCGGGAGACGAGCAGTACTTC. It specifies CASSFGLAGDEQYF. The full variable domain, completed using reference TRBV13 and TRBJ2-7, is AAGVIQSPRHLIKEKRETATLKCYPIPRHDTVYWYQQGPGQDPQFLISFYEKMQSDKGSIPDRFSAQQFSDYHSELNMSSLELGDSALYFCASSFGLAGDEQYFGPGTRLTVT.

The CDR3 DNA sequence: TGCAGCGTGGGTGGACAGAATGGCTACACCTTC. It codes for CSVGGQNGYTF. This chain joins TRBV29-1 and TRBJ1-2; a possible D gene is TRBD1 (6 bases). The CDR3 sequence is 11 residues long. Germline V gene data show CDR1 as SQVTM and CDR2 as ANQGSEA. Between the trimmed V and J ends, which lost 6 bases and 6 bases, there was a span of 11 bases.

The chain uses TRBV5-8 and TRBJ1-2, with D possibly being TRBD1 (5 bases). The V end lost 0 bases, the J end lost 3 bases, and 12 bases lay between the germline ends. The CDR3 is 15 residues long. Germline assignment: CDR1 SGHTS and CDR2 YDEGEE. The CDR3, as DNA: TGTGCCAGCAGCTTGGCCGGATGGGGCTACTATGGCTACACCTTC. Its translation is CASSLAGWGYYGYTF.

V gene TRBV5-1 combines with J gene TRBJ2-7, with D possibly matching TRBD2 (5 bases). The V end lost 4 bases, the J end lost 5 bases, and 13 bases lay between the germline ends. CDR1 is SGHRS and CDR2 is YFSETQ in the germline V gene. The CDR3 is made up of 13 amino acids. CDR3 loop: CASSGYKADEQYF. The CDR3 nucleotides are TGCGCCAGCAGCGGTTACAAAGCGGACGAGCAGTACTTC.

The chain recombines TRBV5-1 with TRBJ2-1; tentatively, D is TRBD2 (5 bases). Trimming shortened V by 1 base and J by 2 bases, and 10 bases separated the two germline ends. The germline V gene has CDR1 SGHRS and CDR2 YFSETQ. CDR3 size: 15 residues. CDR3 amino acids: CASSLSSGTYNEQFF. The CDR3 DNA sequence: TGCGCCAGCAGCTTGTCAAGCGGAACCTACAATGAGCAGTTCTTC. Looking up the rest from reference TRBV5-1 and TRBJ2-1 gives the full variable domain: KAGVTQTPRYLIKTRGQQVTLSCSPISGHRSVSWYQQTPGQGLQFLFEYFSETQRNKGNFPGRFSGRQFSNSRSEMNVSTLELGDSALYLCASSLSSGTYNEQFFGPGTRLTVL.

CDR3 coding DNA: TGTGCCAGTAGTTTCGACAGATTTAGCAATCAGCCCCAGCATTTT. Residues: CASSFDRFSNQPQHF. The chain combines TRBV19 with TRBJ1-5; the D gene is possibly TRBD1 (5 bases). This CDR3 spans 15 amino acids. CDR1 and CDR2 (germline): LNHDA, SQIVND (reference sequence). Trimming removed 5 bases from V and 0 bases from J, with 11 bases in between.

The V call is TRBV19, the J call TRBJ1-1; D ambiguous. V lost 7 bases and J 11 bases, leaving 20 bases between the germline ends. CDR3 length equals 13 residues. In germline, CDR1 is LNHDA, CDR2 SQIVND (reference sequence). CDR3 region: CASTPLTGLAAFF. The DNA for the CDR3 is TGTGCCAGTACTCCATTGACGGGATTGGCCGCTTTCTTT.

This sequence joins TRBV24-1 and TRBJ2-1, with D unresolved. The ends were cut back, 5 bases at V and 0 bases at J, with 10 bases in the middle. The germline gives CDR1 KGHDR, CDR2 SFDVKD. The CDR3 contains 15 residues. CDR3 nucleotide sequence: TGTGCCACCAGTGTTTCGGGTTCCTCCTACAATGAGCAGTTCTTC. Protein product: CATSVSGSSYNEQFF.